Listed below are T cell receptor beta chains from one sample, sequenced in a study of early T cells in non-severe SARS-CoV-2 infection. TCRdb independently ran MiXCR on the 5' RACE reads; one entry per CDR3 protein. This table holds 85,000 to 100,000 distinct CDR3 sequences, about 15% found once. The sequenced sample consisted of whole blood. The receptors originated from an adult who was a healthcare worker with PCR-confirmed SARS-CoV-2 infection or an uninfected control (not recorded which). Each CDR3 is given with its conserved first and last residue.

v_call | cdr3_aa
TRBV4-3 | CASSRYFSGSSYNEQFF
TRBV7-2 | CASNLRGTAPAFF
TRBV2 | CASSERGRAEGELFF
TRBV18 | CASSPVSGTPSGANVLTF
TRBV20-1 | CSASTQGGHEQYF
TRBV7-2 | CASSYGQTYEQYF
TRBV7-9 | CASSQPGQEVTDTQYF
TRBV7-2 | CASSLQGNPTDTQYF
TRBV19 | CASSISTAGGNNEQFF
TRBV6-2/TRBV6-3 | CASSYAAGGNEQFF
TRBV7-9 | CASSPLRTVNTGELFF
TRBV7-9 | CASSLTLGGHTGELFF
TRBV28 | CASSLGTGQFF
TRBV5-5 | CASTKPPLLAAYNEQFF
TRBV6-6 | CASRAMGVNQPQHF
TRBV18 | CASSPDPVRVHTEAFF
TRBV5-4 | CASSRRRVWAGEQETQYF
TRBV7-8 | CASSSRQGPYEQYF
TRBV30 | CAWDDSMNTEAFF
TRBV27 | CASSLIASYEQYF
TRBV28 | CASRYSNSPLHF
TRBV12-3/TRBV12-4 | CASSFQGPQHF
TRBV7-9 | CASSSTPGQGVIPTNEKLFF
TRBV29-1 | CSVEDGQGTFEQYF
TRBV10-3 | CAISESRQVNYGYTF
TRBV20-1 | CSASGRFGEDTQYF
TRBV6-2/TRBV6-3 | CAGSYAPLGGKKGDEQFF
TRBV15 | CATSRERSFGSYNEQFF
TRBV5-6 | CASSPGGIGEQYF
TRBV6-1 | CASALIPAGSNEQFF
TRBV12-3/TRBV12-4 | CASSSSGTAKADTQYF
TRBV7-2 | CASSLANEISYNEQFF
TRBV5-4 | CASSFSPPRGRVNSPLHF
TRBV6-6 | CASSYSGGAQHF
TRBV12-3/TRBV12-4 | CASSTDRSSYNEQFF
TRBV29-1 | CSVEGGRAYEQYF
TRBV7-8 | CASAFRAYNEQFF
TRBV6-5 | CASSSPSGGTDTQYF
TRBV2 | CASSEFSTRRGDTEAFF
TRBV29-1 | CSVEDRSGGGNTGELFF
TRBV13 | CASSTSIRDTNGYTF
TRBV6-5 | CASSYSRRDTQYF
TRBV20-1 | CSAHSGTIANEQFF
TRBV28 | CASSTRQGPYSNQPQHF
TRBV7-9 | CASSLGGPVDQPQHF
TRBV6-2/TRBV6-3 | CASSYGTGYWEDTEAFF
TRBV7-9 | CASSLSNYAQYF
TRBV19 | CASSRLAGDEQFF
TRBV2 | CASSARLSGELFF